The clone carrying this T cell receptor beta chain was counted at least ten times. The antigen remains unidentified. This record comes from a study of metastatic and nonmetastatic thyroid tumors. As for the study in general: Where malignant and benign thyroid patients were concerned, repertoires were compared across blood and tumor or nodule tissue. General observations from the study: Malignant thyroid tumors reportedly had TCR beta diversity that was significantly higher than in benign nodules, in blood and tumor.

Per the germline V gene, CDR1 is SGHRS and CDR2 is YFSETQ. V gave up 6 bases and J gave up 0 bases; unmatched junction bases: 15. The CDR3 is 18 residues long. Per the authors' pipeline: For papillary thyroid cancer, a distant-metastasis classifier was constructed from CDR3 differences observed across clinicopathological groups. Through MiXCR, TCRdb re-clonotyped the PCR reads. These V and J calls derive from TCRdb rather than the authors' analysis. The sample lists around 15,000 clones, approximately 30% seen once, with around 50% in the top ten. Every patient underwent thyroid surgery untreated. The V call is TRBV5-1, the J call TRBJ2-1; 7 positions agree with TRBD2. Material for sequencing was tumor tissue. This TCR came from a male donor with papillary thyroid cancer or a benign thyroid nodule (not recorded which). Some clones in this sample may be carry-over from other donors' samples. The chain's CDR3 is CASNLLGGRALSYNEQFF. The CDR3 DNA reads TGCGCCAGCAACCTACTCGGAGGGAGGGCTCTCTCCTACAATGAGCAGTTCTTC.